A selection of T cell receptor beta chains follows, all from one sample in a study of early T cells in non-severe SARS-CoV-2 infection. TCRdb re-analysed the 5' RACE reads in MiXCR, keeping a single row per CDR3 protein. The sample holds fewer than 40,000 distinct CDR3 sequences, roughly 5.7% seen once. The sequenced sample consisted of whole blood. The receptors were sampled from an adult who was a healthcare worker with PCR-confirmed SARS-CoV-2 infection or an uninfected control (not recorded which). CDR3s include the opening cysteine and the closing phenylalanine or tryptophan. The D gene is left open where the match is weak. Part of the rows lack a size; the others show once, few, many or a class for expanded clones.

CDR3aa | CDR3nt | abundance | j_gene | d_gene | v_gene
CASSIGGKGGYTF | TGTGCCAGTAGTATTGGCGGGAAGGGAGGCTACACCTTC | many | TRBJ1-2 | NA | TRBV19
CASSQERRGPANTGELFF | TGCGCCAGCAGCCAGGAGAGGCGGGGGCCAGCGAACACCGGGGAGCTGTTTTTT | many | TRBJ2-2 | NA | TRBV4-1
CSVAKGANEQFF | TGCAGCGTTGCAAAGGGGGCGAATGAGCAGTTCTTC | few | TRBJ2-1 | TRBD1 | TRBV29-1
CASSPGTGGKETQYF | TGCGCCAGCAGCCCTGGGACAGGGGGTAAAGAGACCCAGTACTTC | few | TRBJ2-5 | TRBD1 | TRBV5-1
CASRGQAAGSYGYTF | TGTGCCAGCAGGGGACAGGCTGCAGGTAGCTATGGCTACACCTTC | many | TRBJ1-2 | TRBD1 | TRBV6-5
CASSVGLQETQYF | TGTGCCAGCAGCGTAGGGCTACAAGAGACCCAGTACTTC | NA | TRBJ2-5 | NA | TRBV9
CASSLEAGWNEQFF | TGTGCCAGCAGCTTAGAGGCGGGGTGGAATGAGCAGTTCTTC | many | TRBJ2-1 | NA | TRBV7-9
CASSEDSTNEKLFF | TGCGCCAGCAGCGAAGACTCAACTAATGAAAAACTGTTTTTT | few | TRBJ1-4 | NA | TRBV5-1
CSALNEGADGYTF | TGCAGTGCTTTAAACGAGGGGGCTGACGGCTACACCTTC | many | TRBJ1-2 | TRBD1 | TRBV20-1
CASSVDRGNSPLHF | TGTGCCAGCAGCGTAGACAGGGGCAATTCACCCCTCCACTTT | many | TRBJ1-6 | TRBD1 | TRBV9
CSASRQLNIEAFF | TGCAGTGCTAGCAGGCAGCTGAACATTGAAGCTTTCTTT | NA | TRBJ1-1 | NA | TRBV20-1
CASSLGRGGYGYTF | TGTGCCAGCAGCTTGGGCCGAGGAGGCTATGGCTACACCTTC | many | TRBJ1-2 | NA | TRBV5-6
CASSPNNQPQHF | TGTGCCAGCTCACCGAACAATCAGCCCCAGCATTTT | NA | TRBJ1-5 | NA | TRBV18
CASSLGAGARNEQFF | TGTGCCAGCAGCTTGGGGGCCGGGGCCCGCAATGAGCAGTTCTTC | few | TRBJ2-1 | NA | TRBV7-2
CASSLRLAAWTDTQYF | TGTGCCAGCAGCTTACGACTAGCGGCCTGGACAGATACGCAGTATTTT | few | TRBJ2-3 | TRBD2 | TRBV7-2
CASSSSGGAKQFF | TGTGCCAGCAGCTCTAGCGGGGGGGCGAAACAGTTCTTC | many | TRBJ2-1 | TRBD2 | TRBV7-3
CASSGPDRAGANVLTF | TGTGCCAGCAGCGGCCCGGACAGGGCTGGGGCCAACGTCCTGACTTTC | medium-sized | TRBJ2-6 | TRBD1 | TRBV2
CASSGTGGYEQYF | TGTGCCAGCTCCGGGACAGGGGGCTACGAGCAGTACTTC | few | TRBJ2-7 | TRBD1 | TRBV11-2
CASSVSRNLAKNIQYF | TGTGCCAGCAGTGTCTCTCGGAATCTAGCCAAAAACATTCAGTACTTC | many | TRBJ2-4 | NA | TRBV2
CASSLGGRGYTGELLF | TGTGCCAGCAGCTTAGGCGGCAGGGGGTACACCGGGGAGCTGCTTTTT | NA | TRBJ2-2 | TRBD1 | TRBV7-9
CASSLTANTEAFF | TGTGCCAGCAGCCTGACAGCGAACACTGAAGCTTTCTTT | many | TRBJ1-1 | NA | TRBV14
CASSQDTGLETQYF | TGCGCCAGCAGCCAAGATACAGGGCTCGAGACCCAGTACTTC | NA | TRBJ2-5 | NA | TRBV4-3
CASSLAEGNEQFF | TGTGCCAGCAGCTTGGCAGAAGGCAATGAGCAGTTCTTC | NA | TRBJ2-1 | NA | TRBV7-2
CSARVPAGTDTQYF | TGCAGTGCTAGAGTACCAGCGGGCACAGATACGCAGTATTTT | many | TRBJ2-3 | NA | TRBV20-1
CASSLYTNQPQHF | TGTGCCAGCAGCCTGTACACGAATCAGCCCCAGCATTTT | medium-sized | TRBJ1-5 | NA | TRBV7-2
CASSLTYGHNEQFF | TGTGCCAGCAGCCTGACATACGGGCACAATGAGCAGTTCTTC | few | TRBJ2-1 | NA | TRBV5-5
CASSRLAGSEQFF | TGTGCCAGCAGCCGACTAGCGGGCAGTGAGCAGTTCTTC | few | TRBJ2-1 | TRBD2 | TRBV5-6
CSASSRAGTSGRNYEQYF | TGCAGTGCTAGTAGCAGGGCCGGGACTAGCGGGAGGAACTACGAGCAGTACTTC | many | TRBJ2-7 | TRBD2 | TRBV20-1
CASSLARGGRLGNEQFF | TGTGCCAGCAGCTTAGCTCGGGGAGGCAGACTCGGGAATGAGCAGTTCTTC | many | TRBJ2-1 | NA | TRBV7-6
CASSVGQPAFRHEQYF | TGTGCCAGCAGTGTGGGACAGCCGGCATTCCGGCACGAGCAGTACTTC | many | TRBJ2-7 | TRBD1 | TRBV11-3
CASSLQGDTEAFF | TGCGCCAGCAGCTTACAGGGGGACACTGAAGCTTTCTTT | many | TRBJ1-1 | TRBD1 | TRBV5-1
CASSPGQRNSPLHF | TGTGCCAGCAGCCCGGGACAGAGAAATTCACCCCTCCACTTT | many | TRBJ1-6 | TRBD1 | TRBV5-6
CASSQDRTYSYNEQFF | TGTGCCAGCAGCCAGGACAGGACGTACTCCTACAATGAGCAGTTCTTC | few | TRBJ2-1 | TRBD1 | TRBV4-2
CASSLGTGLTLSYEQYF | TGTGCCAGCAGCCTCGGGACAGGCTTAACGTTATCCTACGAGCAGTACTTC | few | TRBJ2-7 | TRBD1 | TRBV7-2
CASSMGQRSTDTQYF | TGTGCCAGTAGTATGGGACAGAGAAGCACAGATACGCAGTATTTT | many | TRBJ2-3 | TRBD1 | TRBV19
CASSLTDRYLDEQFF | TGTGCCAGCAGCTTGACGGACCGGTACCTCGATGAGCAGTTCTTC | few | TRBJ2-1 | NA | TRBV5-5
CASRLGMSGGTDTQYF | TGTGCCAGCAGATTGGGTATGAGCGGTGGCACAGATACGCAGTATTTT | many | TRBJ2-3 | NA | TRBV11-2
CASSLLGGGGSGTQYF | TGTGCCAGCAGCTTATTAGGCGGGGGGGGATCAGGAACGCAGTATTTT | many | TRBJ2-3 | TRBD2 | TRBV7-2
CASSQFVAYEQYF | TGTGCCAGCAGCCAATTTGTAGCCTACGAGCAGTACTTC | many | TRBJ2-7 | NA | TRBV3-1
CASSQWAGLNTEAFF | TGCGCCAGCAGCCAGTGGGCAGGGCTGAACACTGAAGCTTTCTTT | many | TRBJ1-1 | NA | TRBV4-1
CASSYLAETYEQYF | TGTGCCAGCAGTTACCTCGCGGAAACCTACGAGCAGTACTTC | few | TRBJ2-7 | NA | TRBV6-2/TRBV6-3
CASSQDRRTEAFF | TGTGCCAGCAGTCAGGACAGGCGTACTGAAGCTTTCTTT | few | TRBJ1-1 | TRBD1 | TRBV7-3
CASSVGAGDEKLFF | TGTGCCAGCAGCGTAGGTGCTGGTGATGAAAAACTGTTTTTT | few | TRBJ1-4 | NA | TRBV9
CATSSYPITEAFF | TGTGCCACCAGCAGTTACCCTATAACTGAAGCTTTCTTT | few | TRBJ1-1 | NA | TRBV15
CASSLQPLVPQHF | TGTGCCAGCAGCTTACAACCTTTAGTGCCCCAGCATTTT | many | TRBJ1-5 | NA | TRBV7-6
CASSPRGDYEQYF | TGTGCCAGCTCACCACGGGGAGACTACGAGCAGTACTTC | many | TRBJ2-7 | NA | TRBV18
CASSSDLRRAGELFF | TGTGCCAGCTCATCGGACCTTCGGAGGGCCGGGGAGCTGTTTTTT | NA | TRBJ2-2 | NA | TRBV18
CASRKELVRDTQYF | TGTGCCAGCAGAAAAGAACTAGTTAGGGATACGCAGTATTTT | few | TRBJ2-3 | NA | TRBV12-3/TRBV12-4
CSAGQGSQPQHF | TGCAGTGCTGGACAGGGGAGTCAGCCCCAGCATTTT | NA | TRBJ1-5 | TRBD1 | TRBV20-1
CASSDTSGNEQFF | TGCGCCAGCAGCGACACTAGCGGCAATGAGCAGTTCTTC | few | TRBJ2-1 | TRBD2 | TRBV5-1
CSAKGTAANYGYTF | TGCAGTGCTAAAGGGACTGCAGCTAACTATGGCTACACCTTC | few | TRBJ1-2 | NA | TRBV20-1
CASTPPRGPLHF | TGTGCCAGCACGCCCCCACGAGGACCCCTCCACTTT | few | TRBJ1-6 | NA | TRBV28